This T cell receptor (beta chain) is from a study of CD8 T cells in ankylosing spondylitis. Study conclusions and caveats: Ankylosing spondylitis blood seemed to carry a telltale TCR beta motif made of about 8 highly homologous variants. Relatively scarce in peripheral blood, disease-linked clones were CD8+.

MiXCR, applied by TCRdb to the 5' RACE reads, yields one record per CDR3 protein. The sample lists some 840,000 distinct CDR3 sequences; 10% to 15% were seen once. V lost 8 bases and J lost 1, with 14 bases in between. From germline, CDR1 is SGHTA and CDR2 FQGNSA. This CDR3 region has 15 residues. In its sample, this clonotype was seen a few times. What it binds is unknown. The chain recombines TRBV7-2 with TRBJ2-2; D possibly corresponds to TRBD1 (6 bases). The clonotype comes from a male donor with ankylosing spondylitis. Specimen: blood, either unsorted or a sorted T cell fraction (not recorded which). CDR3 nucleotide sequence: TGTGCCAGCCAACAGGGCCTACAGAACACCGGGGAGCTGTTTTTT. Residues: CASQQGLQNTGELFF.